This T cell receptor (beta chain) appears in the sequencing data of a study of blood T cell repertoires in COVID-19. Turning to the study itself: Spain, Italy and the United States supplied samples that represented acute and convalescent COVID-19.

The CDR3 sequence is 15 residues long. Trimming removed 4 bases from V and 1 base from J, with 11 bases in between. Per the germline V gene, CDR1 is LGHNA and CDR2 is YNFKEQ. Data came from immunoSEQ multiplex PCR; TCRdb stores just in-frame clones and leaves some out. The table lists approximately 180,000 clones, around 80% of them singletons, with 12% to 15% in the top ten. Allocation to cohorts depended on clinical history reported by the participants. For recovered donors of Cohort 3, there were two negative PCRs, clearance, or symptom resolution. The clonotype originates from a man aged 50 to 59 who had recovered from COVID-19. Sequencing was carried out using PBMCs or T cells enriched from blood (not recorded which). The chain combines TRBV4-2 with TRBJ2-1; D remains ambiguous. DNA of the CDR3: TGTGCCAGCAGCCCCGCAGGCCAATCCTACAATGAGCAGTTCTTC. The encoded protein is CASSPAGQSYNEQFF.